The T cell receptor (beta chain) described here comes from a study of Ad26.COV2.S vaccination and SARS-CoV-2 variants. Sequencing was performed with immunoSEQ multiplex PCR; in TCRdb, only in-frame clones are kept and a portion is missing. Among about 350,000 clones listed, about 90% were seen once. In germline, CDR1 is MNHEY, CDR2 SVGAGI. CDR3 length: 13 residues. Trimming shortened V by 9 bases and J by 2 bases, and 14 bases separated the two germline ends. The TCR comes from a human donor who had recovered from COVID-19. The chain combines TRBV6-5 with TRBJ2-7; weak D call: TRBD2 (6 bases). The sample was peripheral blood, taken after recovery from COVID-19. The CDR3 DNA sequence: TGTGCCAGTTGGGGGGACGTAGCCTACGAGCAGTACTTC. It translates to CASWGDVAYEQYF.